This T cell receptor beta chain was identified in a study of cytomegalovirus exposure and HLA in healthy donors. Whole-study context: There were under 130 million unique TCR beta sequences, drawn from 200 million or so T cells, in an earlier analysis.

The study's findings and limits: Serostatus for CMV was the only available immune exposure information. Most likely, a cluster of highly shared sequence variants arose as a sequencing artifact. In a later analysis, TCR beta V- and J-gene trimming showed a link to a missense DCLRE1C variant.

This clone was seen a handful of times. The antigen is not known. PCR amplification relied on 60 Vbeta primers (plus 13 Jbeta primers). The assay was immunoSEQ multiplex PCR, and TCRdb's table has in-frame clones only and misses some. The sample contains under 250,000 clones, almost 85% of which appear only once. What was sequenced was PBMCs. The clonotype was recovered from a woman between 50 and 59 years old in good health and CMV-seronegative.

CDR3 in amino acids: CASRLAGPYEQYF. The CDR3, as DNA: TGTGCCAGCAGGTTAGCGGGGCCTTACGAGCAGTACTTC. This chain uses TRBV2 with TRBJ2-7; 8 nucleotides line up with TRBD2. V shed 6 bases and J 4 bases; nucleotides not matched to a gene: 5. There are 13 residues in the CDR3. Germline CDR1 reads SNHLY; CDR2 reads FYNNEI. The whole variable domain, remainder taken from reference TRBV2 and TRBJ2-7, is EPEVTQTPSHQVTQMGQEVILRCVPISNHLYFYWYRQILGQKVEFLVSFYNNEISEKSEIFDDQFSVERPDGSNFTLKIRSTKLEDSAMYFCASRLAGPYEQYFGPGTRLTVT.